The source of this T cell receptor beta chain is a study of PD-1 blockade in classical Hodgkin lymphoma. The assay was immunoSEQ multiplex PCR, and TCRdb's table has in-frame clones only and misses some. The sample contains about 46,000 clones, roughly 80% of which appear only once. This CDR3 has 13 amino acids. The V end lost 0 bases, the J end lost 6 bases, and 5 bases lay between the germline ends. The germline V gene encodes CDR1 SEHNR and CDR2 FQNEAQ (reference sequence). Time point described: cycle 4 day 1 (C4D1), after more than five weeks of nivolumab. With no exception, relapse followed autologous stem cell transplantation in all patients, and brentuximab vedotin exposure varied. This clone was found many times.

The specimen was peripheral blood mononuclear cells (PBMCs), collected before the fourth cycle of nivolumab. The receptor was derived from a human donor with classical Hodgkin lymphoma. The chain is built from TRBV7-9 and TRBJ2-2; D call uncertain. Here the CDR3 reads CASSLAYPGELFF. The CDR3 DNA reads TGTGCCAGCAGCTTAGCCTACCCCGGGGAGCTGTTTTTT.